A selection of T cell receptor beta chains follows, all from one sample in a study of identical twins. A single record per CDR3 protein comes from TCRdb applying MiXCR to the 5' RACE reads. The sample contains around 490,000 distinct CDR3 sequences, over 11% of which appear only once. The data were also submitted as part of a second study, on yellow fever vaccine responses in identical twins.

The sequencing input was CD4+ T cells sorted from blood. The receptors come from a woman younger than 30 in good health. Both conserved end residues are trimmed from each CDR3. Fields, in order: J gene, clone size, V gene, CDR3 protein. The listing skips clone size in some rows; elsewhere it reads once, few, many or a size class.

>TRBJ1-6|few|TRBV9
ASSPEGQVNSPLH
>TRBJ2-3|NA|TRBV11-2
ASSNTRGSTDTQY
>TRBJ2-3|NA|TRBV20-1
SARDPLAVTTDTQY
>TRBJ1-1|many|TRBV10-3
AIRGQGAYTEAF
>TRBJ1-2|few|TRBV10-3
AITRDNSRGYT
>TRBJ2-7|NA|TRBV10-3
AISESLGDYEQY
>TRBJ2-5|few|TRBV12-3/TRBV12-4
ASSFAQETQY
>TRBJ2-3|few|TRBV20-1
SAHNPLQYTDTQY
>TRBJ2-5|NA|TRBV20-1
CARDLGDREIQETQY
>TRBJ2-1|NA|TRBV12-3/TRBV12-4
ASSAGGTDNEQF
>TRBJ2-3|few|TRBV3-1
ASSPRTSGTGGDTQY
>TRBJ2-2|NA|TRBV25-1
ASSEYRNTGELF
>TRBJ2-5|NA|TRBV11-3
ASSLTRDREETQY
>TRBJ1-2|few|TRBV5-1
ASSSDGRGGYT
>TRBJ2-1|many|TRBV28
ASSLHEGVTSYNEQF
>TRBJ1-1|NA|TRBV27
ASSLSFGGAEAF
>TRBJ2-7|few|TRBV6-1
ASSRYRRRSGRSSYEQY
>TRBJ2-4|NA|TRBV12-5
ASGPAPLDLAKNIQY
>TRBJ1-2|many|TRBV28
ASRGGGGANYGYT
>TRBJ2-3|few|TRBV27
ASSFGFMDTQY